A selection of T cell receptor beta chains follows, all from one sample in a study of identical twins. Each CDR3 protein gets one entry after TCRdb re-called the 5' RACE reads with MiXCR. The data contain 250,000 or so distinct CDR3 sequences, approximately 8.6% of them singletons. This sample was shared with a second study, whose subject was yellow fever vaccine responses in identical twins.

The material sequenced was CD8+ T cells sorted from blood. These receptors were obtained from a woman aged 18-29 years in good health. Each CDR3 is given with its conserved first and last residue. Each record gives: D gene, clone size, J gene, V gene, CDR3 protein, CDR3 DNA. The D gene is left open where the match is weak. Only part of the rows carry a size: once, few, many, or a class if the clone is expanded.

D gene: TRBD2
clone size: few
J gene: TRBJ2-1
V gene: TRBV6-5
CDR3 protein: CASSYGLAGLYNEQFF
CDR3 DNA: TGTGCCAGCAGTTATGGTCTAGCGGGGTTATACAATGAGCAGTTCTTC

D gene: TRBD2
clone size: .
J gene: TRBJ2-1
V gene: TRBV27
CDR3 protein: CASSETSGGPHEQFF
CDR3 DNA: TGTGCCAGCAGTGAGACTAGCGGGGGGCCCCATGAGCAGTTCTTC

D gene: .
clone size: few
J gene: TRBJ1-2
V gene: TRBV20-1
CDR3 protein: CSARDRTLWGDTF
CDR3 DNA: TGCAGTGCTAGAGATCGGACTTTGTGGGGTGACACCTTC

D gene: .
clone size: few
J gene: TRBJ2-6
V gene: TRBV7-9
CDR3 protein: CASSLVEQGVLTF
CDR3 DNA: TGTGCCAGCAGCTTAGTCGAACAGGGCGTCCTGACTTTC

D gene: TRBD2
clone size: .
J gene: TRBJ2-1
V gene: TRBV9
CDR3 protein: CASSLRTSSEQFF
CDR3 DNA: TGTGCCAGCAGCCTCAGGACTAGCAGCGAGCAGTTCTTC

D gene: TRBD2
clone size: few
J gene: TRBJ2-7
V gene: TRBV6-5
CDR3 protein: CASSWSTSGTDEQYF
CDR3 DNA: TGTGCCAGCAGTTGGTCTACTAGCGGCACGGACGAGCAGTACTTC

D gene: .
clone size: .
J gene: TRBJ2-1
V gene: TRBV29-1
CDR3 protein: CSVERDSYQQFF
CDR3 DNA: TGCAGCGTTGAACGCGACTCCTACCAGCAGTTCTTC

D gene: TRBD2
clone size: .
J gene: TRBJ2-1
V gene: TRBV7-6
CDR3 protein: CASSLAEGGGSGNEQFF
CDR3 DNA: TGTGCCAGCAGCTTAGCGGAGGGCGGGGGGTCTGGAAATGAGCAGTTCTTC

D gene: TRBD1
clone size: few
J gene: TRBJ2-2
V gene: TRBV11-3
CDR3 protein: CASSLVGTGRDGELFF
CDR3 DNA: TGTGCCAGCAGCTTAGTAGGGACAGGTCGGGACGGGGAGCTGTTTTTT

D gene: TRBD1
clone size: few
J gene: TRBJ2-7
V gene: TRBV27
CDR3 protein: CASSFRRTGYEQYF
CDR3 DNA: TGTGCCAGCAGTTTCCGCAGGACAGGATACGAGCAGTACTTC

D gene: .
clone size: .
J gene: TRBJ2-5
V gene: TRBV4-3
CDR3 protein: CASSQDLEQETQYF
CDR3 DNA: TGCGCCAGCAGCCAAGATTTAGAGCAAGAGACCCAGTACTTC

D gene: TRBD1
clone size: many
J gene: TRBJ2-1
V gene: TRBV7-9
CDR3 protein: CASSLTELGDRENEQFF
CDR3 DNA: TGTGCCAGCAGCTTGACGGAATTGGGGGACAGGGAGAATGAGCAGTTCTTC

D gene: .
clone size: many
J gene: TRBJ2-7
V gene: TRBV29-1
CDR3 protein: CSVEDISYEQYF
CDR3 DNA: TGCAGCGTTGAGGACATATCCTACGAGCAGTACTTC

D gene: .
clone size: .
J gene: TRBJ2-7
V gene: TRBV6-2/TRBV6-3
CDR3 protein: CASRGIDRMYYEQYF
CDR3 DNA: TGTGCCAGCAGGGGGATCGACAGAATGTACTACGAGCAGTACTTC

D gene: .
clone size: .
J gene: TRBJ2-1
V gene: TRBV7-9
CDR3 protein: CASAEDYNEQFF
CDR3 DNA: TGTGCCAGTGCGGAGGACTACAATGAGCAGTTCTTC

D gene: .
clone size: .
J gene: TRBJ2-1
V gene: TRBV25-1
CDR3 protein: CASSPQGFEQFF
CDR3 DNA: TGTGCCAGCAGTCCCCAGGGATTCGAGCAGTTCTTC

D gene: .
clone size: many
J gene: TRBJ2-1
V gene: TRBV6-2/TRBV6-3
CDR3 protein: CASSYSWGVGDEQFF
CDR3 DNA: TGTGCCAGCAGTTACAGCTGGGGGGTAGGCGATGAGCAGTTCTTC